This T cell receptor (beta chain) was documented in a study of blood T cells in healthy people across ages. Findings and caveats of the study: The authors considered diversity estimates from one million T cells to be underestimates. Donor CMV status, an unknown factor, possibly confounded changes in expanded clonotypes. Both higher diversity and more naive CD4+ cells marked long-lived donors when set against aged donors.

Worth noting for this clonotype: Its antigen is currently unknown.

V was clipped by 5 bases and J by 5 bases, with 6 bases between them. This CDR3 is 12 amino acids long. Germline CDR1 reads SEHNR; CDR2 reads FQNEAQ (reference sequence). Combining a sample-barcoded 5' primer with a J-beta primer mix, a second PCR ran for about 7 to 12 cycles. MiXCR, run by TCRdb on the 5' RACE reads, gives a single entry per CDR3 protein. The repertoire holds over 600,000 distinct CDR3 sequences, with around 45% as singletons. V gene TRBV7-9 combines with J gene TRBJ2-2; D uncertain. Sequenced material: blood. This TCR came from a man older than 75 in good health. CDR3 sequence (DNA): TGTGCCAGCAGCCGCACGACCGGGGAGCTGTTTTTT. Encoded protein: CASSRTTGELFF.